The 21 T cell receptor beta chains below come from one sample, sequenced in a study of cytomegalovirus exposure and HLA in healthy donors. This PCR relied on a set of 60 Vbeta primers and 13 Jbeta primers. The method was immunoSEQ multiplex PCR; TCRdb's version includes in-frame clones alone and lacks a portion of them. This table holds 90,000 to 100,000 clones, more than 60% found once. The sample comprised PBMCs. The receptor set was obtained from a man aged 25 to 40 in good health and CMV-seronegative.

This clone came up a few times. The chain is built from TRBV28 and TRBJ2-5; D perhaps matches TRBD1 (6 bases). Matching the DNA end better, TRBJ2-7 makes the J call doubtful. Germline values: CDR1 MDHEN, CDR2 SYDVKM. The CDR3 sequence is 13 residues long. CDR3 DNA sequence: TGTGCCAGCTTACAGGGCCCCTCCTACGAGCAGTACTTC. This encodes CASLQGPSYEQYF.

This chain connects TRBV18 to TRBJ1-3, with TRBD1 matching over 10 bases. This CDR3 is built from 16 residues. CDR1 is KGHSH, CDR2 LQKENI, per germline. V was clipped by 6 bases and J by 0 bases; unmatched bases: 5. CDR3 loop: CASSTGGASSGNTIYF. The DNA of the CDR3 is TGTGCCAGCTCGACAGGGGGCGCCTCCTCTGGAAACACCATATATTTT.

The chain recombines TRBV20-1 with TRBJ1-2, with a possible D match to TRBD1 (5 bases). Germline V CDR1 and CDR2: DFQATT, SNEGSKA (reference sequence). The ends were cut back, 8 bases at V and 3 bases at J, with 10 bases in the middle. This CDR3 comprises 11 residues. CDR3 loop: CSHPRDYGYTF. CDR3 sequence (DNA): TGCAGTCACCCCAGGGACTATGGCTACACCTTC.

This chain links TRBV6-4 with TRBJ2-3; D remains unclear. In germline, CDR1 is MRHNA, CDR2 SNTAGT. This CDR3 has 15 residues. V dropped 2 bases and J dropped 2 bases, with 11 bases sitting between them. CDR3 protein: CASSDGQATTDTQYF. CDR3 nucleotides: TGTGCCAGCAGTGACGGGCAAGCAACCACAGATACGCAGTATTTT.

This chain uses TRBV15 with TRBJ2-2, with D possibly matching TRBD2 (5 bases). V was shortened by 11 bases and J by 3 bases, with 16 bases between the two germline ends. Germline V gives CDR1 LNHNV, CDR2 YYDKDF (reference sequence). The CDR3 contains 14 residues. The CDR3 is CALGRGTDTGELFF. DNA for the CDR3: TGTGCCTTGGGCCGGGGTACGGACACCGGGGAGCTGTTTTTT.

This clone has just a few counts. The CDR3 coding sequence is TGTGCCAGCTCACCCCCGGGCCAAGAGACCCAGTACTTC. It yields the protein CASSPPGQETQYF. The rearrangement links TRBV18 to TRBJ2-5, with D unclear. The CDR3 has 13 residues. Deletions cut 3 bases from V and 1 base from J, with 6 bases between. Germline values: CDR1 KGHSH, CDR2 LQKENI.

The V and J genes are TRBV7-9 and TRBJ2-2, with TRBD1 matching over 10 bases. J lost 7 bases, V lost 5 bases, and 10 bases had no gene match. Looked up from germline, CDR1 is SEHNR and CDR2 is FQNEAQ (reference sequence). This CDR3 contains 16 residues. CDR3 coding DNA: TGTGCCAGCAGCCTAGGCAGACAGGGGGCAATCGGGGAGCTGTTTTTT. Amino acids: CASSLGRQGAIGELFF.

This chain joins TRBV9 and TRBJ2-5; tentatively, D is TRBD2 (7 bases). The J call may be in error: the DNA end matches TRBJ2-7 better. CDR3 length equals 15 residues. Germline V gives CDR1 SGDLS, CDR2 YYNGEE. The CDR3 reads CASSVVGGLDVEQYF. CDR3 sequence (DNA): TGTGCCAGCAGCGTAGTGGGGGGGCTTGATGTCGAGCAGTACTTC.

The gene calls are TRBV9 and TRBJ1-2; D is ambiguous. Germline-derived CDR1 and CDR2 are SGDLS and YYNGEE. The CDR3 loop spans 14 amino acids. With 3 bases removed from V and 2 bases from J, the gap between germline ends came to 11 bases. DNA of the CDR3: TGTGCCAGCAGCGCACCACCCCGGAACTATGGCTACACCTTC. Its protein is CASSAPPRNYGYTF.

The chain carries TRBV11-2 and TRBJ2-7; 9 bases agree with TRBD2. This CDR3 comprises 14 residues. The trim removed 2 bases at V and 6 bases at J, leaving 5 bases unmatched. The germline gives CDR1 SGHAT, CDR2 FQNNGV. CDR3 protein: CASSLLAGAGEQYF. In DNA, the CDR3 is TGTGCCAGCAGCTTATTAGCGGGAGCGGGCGAGCAGTACTTC.

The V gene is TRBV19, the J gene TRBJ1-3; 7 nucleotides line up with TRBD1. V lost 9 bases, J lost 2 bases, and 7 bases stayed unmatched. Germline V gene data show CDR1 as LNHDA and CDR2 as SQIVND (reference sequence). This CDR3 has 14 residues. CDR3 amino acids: CASGEGAPGNTIYF. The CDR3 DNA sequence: TGTGCCAGCGGAGAGGGGGCGCCTGGAAACACCATATATTTT.

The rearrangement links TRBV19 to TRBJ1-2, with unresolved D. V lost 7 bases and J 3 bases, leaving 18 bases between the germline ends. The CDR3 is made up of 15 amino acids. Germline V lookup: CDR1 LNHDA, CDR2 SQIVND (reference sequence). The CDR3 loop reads CASTPVNFGDYGYTF. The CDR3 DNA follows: TGTGCCAGTACCCCAGTAAATTTCGGGGACTATGGCTACACCTTC. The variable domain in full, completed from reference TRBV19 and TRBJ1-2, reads DGGITQSPKYLFRKEGQNVTLSCEQNLNHDAMYWYRQDPGQGLRLIYYSQIVNDFQKGDIAEGYSVSREKKESFPLTVTSAQKNPTAFYLCASTPVNFGDYGYTFGSGTRLTVV.

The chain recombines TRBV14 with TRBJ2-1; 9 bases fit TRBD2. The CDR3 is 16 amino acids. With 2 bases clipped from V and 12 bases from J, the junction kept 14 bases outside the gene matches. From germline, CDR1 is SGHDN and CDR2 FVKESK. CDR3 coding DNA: TGTGCCAGCAGCCAAAATAGCGGGGGATCCCTGATAGGGCAGTTCTTC. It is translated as CASSQNSGGSLIGQFF.

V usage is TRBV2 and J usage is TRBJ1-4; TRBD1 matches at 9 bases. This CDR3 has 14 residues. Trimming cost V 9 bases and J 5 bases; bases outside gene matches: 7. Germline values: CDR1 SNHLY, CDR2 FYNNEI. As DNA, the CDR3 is TGTGCCAGTGGGCAGGGACAGGGAAATGAAAAACTGTTTTTT. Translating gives CASGQGQGNEKLFF.

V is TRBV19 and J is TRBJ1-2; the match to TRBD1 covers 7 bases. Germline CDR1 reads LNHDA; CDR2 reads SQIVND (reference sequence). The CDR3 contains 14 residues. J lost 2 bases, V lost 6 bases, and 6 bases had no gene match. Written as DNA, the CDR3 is TGTGCCAGTAGAAAATCGGGACAGAACTATGGCTACACCTTC. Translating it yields CASRKSGQNYGYTF.

CDR3 sequence (DNA): TGTGCCAGCAGTACCGGCTTAATTACAGGGCCAGATACGCAGTATTTT. Its translation: CASSTGLITGPDTQYF. The chain has TRBV6-6 and TRBJ2-3, with a possible D match to TRBD1 (6 bases). Trimming cost V 5 bases and J 4 bases, with 19 bases left between them. Germline CDR1 is MNHNY and CDR2 is SVGAGI (reference sequence). This CDR3 is 16 amino acids long.

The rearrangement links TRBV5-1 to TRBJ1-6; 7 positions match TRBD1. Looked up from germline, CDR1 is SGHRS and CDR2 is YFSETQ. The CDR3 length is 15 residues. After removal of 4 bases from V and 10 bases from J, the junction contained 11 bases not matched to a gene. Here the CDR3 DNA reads TGCGCCAGCAGCCTAACCGAGGGGGCAAGGTCACCCCTCCACTTT. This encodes CASSLTEGARSPLHF.

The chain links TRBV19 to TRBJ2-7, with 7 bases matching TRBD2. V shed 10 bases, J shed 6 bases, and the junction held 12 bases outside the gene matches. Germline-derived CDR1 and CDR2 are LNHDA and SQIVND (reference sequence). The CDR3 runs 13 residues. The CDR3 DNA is TGTGCCACCACCGCTAGCCAGCGGGGCGAGCAGTACTTC. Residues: CATTASQRGEQYF.

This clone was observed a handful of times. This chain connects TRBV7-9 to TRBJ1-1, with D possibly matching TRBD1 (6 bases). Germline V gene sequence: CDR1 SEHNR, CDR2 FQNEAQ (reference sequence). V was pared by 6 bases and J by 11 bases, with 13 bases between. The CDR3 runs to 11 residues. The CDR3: CASSSDRWAFF. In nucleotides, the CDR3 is TGTGCCAGCAGTTCCGACAGGTGGGCTTTCTTT. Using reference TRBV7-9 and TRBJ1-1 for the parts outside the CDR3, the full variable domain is DTGVSQNPRHKITKRGQNVTFRCDPISEHNRLYWYRQTLGQGPEFLTYFQNEAQLEKSRLLSDRFSAERPKGSFSTLEIQRTEQGDSAMYLCASSSDRWAFFGQGTRLTVV.

In DNA, the CDR3 is TGTGCCAGTAGGCGGGCGGGGGGCGGGTCCTACAATGAGCAGTTCTTC. It encodes CASRRAGGGSYNEQFF. The chain links TRBV19 to TRBJ2-1; 8 positions agree with TRBD2. Trimming at V came to 6 bases and at J to 1 base, leaving 8 bases not matched to a gene. The CDR3 spans 16 residues. Germline CDR1 LNHDA, CDR2 SQIVND (reference sequence).

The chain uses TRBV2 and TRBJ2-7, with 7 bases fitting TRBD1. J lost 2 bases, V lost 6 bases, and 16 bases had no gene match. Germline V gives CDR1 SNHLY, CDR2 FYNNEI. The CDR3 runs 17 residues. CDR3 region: CASRGDSGAPGPYEQYF. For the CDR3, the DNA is TGTGCCAGCAGGGGGGACAGTGGGGCGCCGGGCCCCTACGAGCAGTACTTC.